This TCR beta chain was recorded in a study of OX40 agonist ivuxolimab in advanced cancers. Turning to the study itself: Cohort: around 86% men, mean age approximately 60, aged roughly 20 to 79. Earlier anti-PD-1, anti-PD-L1 or anti-CTLA-4 therapy was permitted; 30% to 50% had received some.

To note about this clone: What it binds is not known.

The assay was immunoSEQ multiplex PCR, and TCRdb's table has in-frame clones only and misses some. The sample contains approximately 70,000 clones, more than 80% of which appear only once. Study-wide findings and caveats: CD8+ T cells averaged more expanded clones than CD4+.

CDR1 is SQVTM and CDR2 is ANQGSEA in the germline V gene. CDR3 length equals 13 residues. Trimming removed 6 bases from V and 3 bases from J; junction bases left unmatched: 7. The gene calls are TRBV29-1 and TRBJ1-1, with 7 bases matching TRBD1. The sequences come from CD4+ or CD8+ T cells sorted from blood, collected in a trial of the OX40 agonist ivuxolimab. The TCR comes from an adult with an advanced solid tumor such as melanoma, head and neck, liver or kidney cancer. The CDR3: CSVAQGLYTEAFF. The CDR3 region has the DNA TGCAGCGTCGCACAGGGGCTTTACACTGAAGCTTTCTTT.